A single sample gave rise to the 15 T cell receptor beta chains below, sequenced in a study of low-dose radiotherapy and immunotherapy resistance in tumors. Primers targeting TRAV and TRBV primed first-strand cDNA, covering alpha and beta chains. The authors amplified TCRs for around 20 PCR cycles with a constant-region primer and a V-primer adapter. From the reads, TCRdb called clonotypes with MiXCR, one entry per CDR3 protein. Here the sample spans some 7,400 distinct CDR3 sequences, 61% being singletons. These receptors were taken from a human donor with advanced metastatic prostate, ovarian, gallbladder or colorectal cancer (not recorded which). This table probably holds off-target reads from a library built for another chain.

The V and J genes are TRBV3-1 and TRBJ2-7; D is perhaps TRBD2 (6 bases). The CDR3 consists of 12 residues. The V and J ends lost 8 bases and 3 bases respectively, with 11 bases between them. Germline V gives CDR1 LGHDT, CDR2 YNNKEL (reference sequence). CDR3 sequence (DNA): TGTGCCAGCCGGGACTCTGACTACGAGCAGTACTTC. It specifies CASRDSDYEQYF.

DNA for the CDR3: TGTGCCACCCGGGACTACCCTAATTATAATTCACCCCTCCACTTT. Protein product: CATRDYPNYNSPLHF. V gene TRBV6-6 combines with J gene TRBJ1-6; tentative D call: TRBD1 (5 bases). The germline V gene has CDR1 MNHNY and CDR2 SVGAGI (reference sequence). This CDR3 has 15 residues. V lost 10 bases, J lost 4 bases, and 17 bases lay in between.

This clonotype showed up just a few times. This sequence joins TRBV21-1 and TRBJ2-7; the listed D gene, TRBD1, was not tested against the DNA. TRBV21-1 corresponds to a pseudogene. CDR3 length: 16 amino acids. CDR3 sequence (DNA): TGTGCCAGCAGCGCCCGAGGGGGAGACAGGGGAAGAGAGCAGTACTTC. The encoded protein is CASSARGGDRGREQYF.

V gene TRBV2 combines with J gene TRBJ2-3, with TRBD1 as a possible D gene (6 bases). Germline CDR1 is SNHLY and CDR2 is FYNNEI. The ends were cut back, 7 bases at V and 5 bases at J, with 13 bases in the middle. CDR3 length: 13 residues. In DNA form, the CDR3 reads TGTGCCAGCAAGAAACAGGGACAAGATACGCAGTATTTT. Amino acids: CASKKQGQDTQYF.

By share, this clonotype ranks as medium-sized. V usage is TRBV18 and J usage is TRBJ2-7, with D unclear. From germline, CDR1 is KGHSH and CDR2 LQKENI. With 9 bases removed from V and 5 bases from J, the gap between germline ends came to 17 bases. The CDR3 extends over 13 amino acids. The CDR3 DNA reads as TGTGCCAGTACCGGGCGAGTTGTTGACGAGCAGTACTTC. Translation: CASTGRVVDEQYF.

This clonotype was seen more than once but under ten times. V and J are TRBV5-1 and TRBJ1-6, with D uncertain. Germline V gene lookup returns CDR1 SGHRS and CDR2 YFSETQ. Trimming removed 0 bases at V and 8 bases at J, with 9 bases between. The CDR3 loop spans 14 amino acids. The CDR3 DNA reads TGCGCCAGCAGCTTGGAAGGGATGGATTCACCCCTCCACTTT. This gives the protein CASSLEGMDSPLHF.

Written as DNA, the CDR3 is TGTGCCAGCAGCCCTATCTCCGGGGGAAAAGAGACCCAGTACTTC. The encoded protein is CASSPISGGKETQYF. The J gene is TRBJ2-5, the V gene TRBV28; weak D call: TRBD2 (6 bases). Per the germline V gene, CDR1 is MDHEN and CDR2 is SYDVKM. The V gene lost 6 bases and the J gene lost 3 bases, with 17 bases spanning the gap. The CDR3 totals 15 residues.

This chain joins TRBV28 and TRBJ2-7, with a tentative D call TRBD2 (6 bases). The ends were cut back, 8 bases at V and 5 bases at J, with 16 bases in the middle. Germline values: CDR1 MDHEN, CDR2 SYDVKM. This CDR3 is built from 13 residues. The CDR3 DNA reads TGTGCCAGCTCCGTTCGGGGGAGTAACGAGCAGTACTTC. As protein: CASSVRGSNEQYF.

The V gene is TRBV9, the J gene TRBJ2-5, with TRBD2 as a possible D gene (6 bases). Looked up from germline, CDR1 is SGDLS and CDR2 is YYNGEE. CDR3 length: 16 residues. V lost 0 bases and J 5 bases, leaving 17 bases between the germline ends. CDR3 protein: CASSVATGGGSETQYF. In nucleotides, the CDR3 is TGTGCCAGCAGCGTAGCTACGGGTGGGGGGTCGGAGACCCAGTACTTC.

Written as DNA, the CDR3 is TGTGCCAGCAGATTAGCGGGAGGTGACCGCAATGAGCAGTTCTTC. This codes for CASRLAGGDRNEQFF. The chain uses TRBV6-2 or TRBV6-3 and TRBJ2-1; 10 bases are shared with TRBD2. The CDR3 runs to 15 residues. The V gene end was trimmed by 6 bases and the J gene end by 6 bases; junction bases not matched to a gene: 8. Per the germline V gene, CDR1 is MNHEY and CDR2 is SVGEGT.

V and J are TRBV5-1 and TRBJ2-7; 9 bases are shared with TRBD1. CDR1 and CDR2 from the germline V gene are SGHRS and YFSETQ. After removal of 4 bases from V and 5 bases from J, the junction contained 7 bases not matched to a gene. CDR3 length equals 14 residues. CDR3 loop: CASSLGQGYDEQYF. The DNA of the CDR3 is TGCGCCAGCAGCCTGGGACAGGGATACGACGAGCAGTACTTC.

The V gene is TRBV6-6, the J gene TRBJ2-7, with D tentatively TRBD1 or TRBD2 (6 bases each). There are 17 residues in the CDR3. V lost 7 bases and J lost 6, with 28 bases in between. The germline V gene encodes CDR1 MNHNY and CDR2 SVGAGI (reference sequence). CDR3 residues: CASKLGDSTGPGGEQYF. Here the CDR3 DNA reads TGTGCCAGCAAATTAGGGGACTCTACAGGGCCCGGCGGCGAGCAGTACTTC.

This rearrangement joins TRBV5-1 to TRBJ2-7, with TRBD1 identical over 7 bases. Losses at the gene ends were 4 bases for V and 3 bases for J; bases not matched to a gene: 4. There are 13 residues in the CDR3. The germline CDR1 and CDR2 sequences are SGHRS and YFSETQ. CDR3 region: CASSARQGYEQYF. CDR3 nucleotides: TGCGCCAGCAGCGCTAGACAGGGCTACGAGCAGTACTTC.

This sequence joins TRBV5-4 and TRBJ2-2; 10 nucleotides agree with TRBD1. Looked up from germline, CDR1 is SGHNT and CDR2 is YYREEE (reference sequence). V was pared by 0 bases and J by 8 bases, with 7 bases of the junction left unmatched. There are 16 residues in the CDR3. Written as DNA, the CDR3 is TGTGCCAGCAGCTTGGAAGGCGGGACAGGGGTGGGGGAGCTGTTTTTT. Translating it yields CASSLEGGTGVGELFF.

The J gene is TRBJ2-2, the V gene TRBV27; 8 nucleotides match TRBD1. This CDR3 is 16 amino acids long. Germline CDR1 MNHEY, CDR2 SMNVEV (reference sequence). Trimming took 3 bases from V and 5 from J; bases not matched to a gene: 8. The DNA of the CDR3 is TGTGCCAGCAGTTTGCCGGGACAGGTCTTTACCGGGGAGCTGTTTTTT. As protein: CASSLPGQVFTGELFF.